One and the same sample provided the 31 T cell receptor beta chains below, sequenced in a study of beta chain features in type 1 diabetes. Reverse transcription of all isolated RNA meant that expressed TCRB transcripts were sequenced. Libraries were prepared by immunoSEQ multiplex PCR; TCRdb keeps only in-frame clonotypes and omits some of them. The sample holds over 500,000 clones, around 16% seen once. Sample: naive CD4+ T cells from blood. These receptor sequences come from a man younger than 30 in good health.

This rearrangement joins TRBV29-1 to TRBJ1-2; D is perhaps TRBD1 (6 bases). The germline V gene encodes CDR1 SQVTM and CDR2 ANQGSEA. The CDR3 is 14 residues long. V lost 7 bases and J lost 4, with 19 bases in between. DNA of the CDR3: TGCAGCGCCCCGGACAGCCCACCCTCCTATGGCTACACCTTC. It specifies CSAPDSPPSYGYTF.

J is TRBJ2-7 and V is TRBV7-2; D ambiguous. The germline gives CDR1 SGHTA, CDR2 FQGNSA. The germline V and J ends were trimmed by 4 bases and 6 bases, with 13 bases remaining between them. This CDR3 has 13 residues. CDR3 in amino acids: CASSSAWPGEQYF. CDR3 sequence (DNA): TGTGCCAGCAGCTCCGCCTGGCCGGGCGAGCAGTACTTC.

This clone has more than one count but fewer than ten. Here the CDR3 reads CASSLVLGGATEAFF. Written as DNA, the CDR3 is TGCGCCAGCAGCTTGGTGCTGGGAGGGGCCACTGAAGCTTTCTTT. The rearrangement uses TRBV5-1 and TRBJ1-1; D possibly corresponds to TRBD1 (5 bases). With 0 bases removed from V and 4 bases from J, the gap between germline ends came to 13 bases. CDR1 SGHRS and CDR2 YFSETQ come from the germline V gene. The CDR3 covers 15 residues.

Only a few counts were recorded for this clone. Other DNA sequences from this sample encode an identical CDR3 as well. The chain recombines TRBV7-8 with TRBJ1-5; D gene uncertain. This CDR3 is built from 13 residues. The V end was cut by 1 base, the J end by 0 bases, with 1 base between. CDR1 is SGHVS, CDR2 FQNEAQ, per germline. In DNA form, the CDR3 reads TGTGCCAGCAGCTTAGATAGCAATCAGCCCCAGCATTTT. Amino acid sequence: CASSLDSNQPQHF.

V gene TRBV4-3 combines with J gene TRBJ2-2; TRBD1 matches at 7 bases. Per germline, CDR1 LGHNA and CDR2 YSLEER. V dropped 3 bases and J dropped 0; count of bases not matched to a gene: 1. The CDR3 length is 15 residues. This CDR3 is CASSHRGTNTGELFF. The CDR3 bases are TGCGCCAGCAGCCACAGGGGGACGAACACCGGGGAGCTGTTTTTT.

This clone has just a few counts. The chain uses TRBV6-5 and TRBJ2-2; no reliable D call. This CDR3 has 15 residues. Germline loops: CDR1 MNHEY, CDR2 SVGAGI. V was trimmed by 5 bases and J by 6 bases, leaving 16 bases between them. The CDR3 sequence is CASSPRALEAGELFF. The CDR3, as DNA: TGTGCCAGCAGTCCCCGGGCCCTCGAGGCCGGGGAGCTGTTTTTT.

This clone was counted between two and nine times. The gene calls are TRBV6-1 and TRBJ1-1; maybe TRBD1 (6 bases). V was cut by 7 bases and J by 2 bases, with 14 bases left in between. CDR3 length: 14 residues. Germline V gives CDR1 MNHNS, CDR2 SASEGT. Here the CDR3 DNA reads TGTGCCAGCAACTTACAGGGAGTAAACACTGAAGCTTTCTTT. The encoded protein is CASNLQGVNTEAFF.

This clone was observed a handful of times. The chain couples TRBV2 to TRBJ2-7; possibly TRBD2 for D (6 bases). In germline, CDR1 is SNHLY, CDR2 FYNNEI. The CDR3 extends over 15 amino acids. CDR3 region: CAVLLGGESSYEQYF. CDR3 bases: TGTGCTGTCTTACTGGGCGGGGAAAGCTCCTACGAGCAGTACTTC. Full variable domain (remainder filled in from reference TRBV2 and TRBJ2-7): EPEVTQTPSHQVTQMGQEVILRCVPISNHLYFYWYRQILGQKVEFLVSFYNNEISEKSEIFDDQFSVERPDGSNFTLKIRSTKLEDSAMYFCAVLLGGESSYEQYFGPGTRLTVT.

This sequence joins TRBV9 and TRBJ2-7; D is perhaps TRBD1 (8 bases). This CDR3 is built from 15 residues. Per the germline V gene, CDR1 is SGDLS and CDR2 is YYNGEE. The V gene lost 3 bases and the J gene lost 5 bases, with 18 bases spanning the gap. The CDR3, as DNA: TGTGCCAGCAGCGCCTCCTGGACAGGGAGGGACGAGCAGTACTTC. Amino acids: CASSASWTGRDEQYF.

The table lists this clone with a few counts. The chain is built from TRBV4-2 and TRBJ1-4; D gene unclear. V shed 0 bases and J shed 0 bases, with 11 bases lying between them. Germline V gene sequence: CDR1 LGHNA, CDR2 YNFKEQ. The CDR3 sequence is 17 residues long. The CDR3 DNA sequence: TGTGCCAGCAGCCAAGATGGTTCGGCCGCAACTAATGAAAAACTGTTTTTT. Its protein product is CASSQDGSAATNEKLFF.

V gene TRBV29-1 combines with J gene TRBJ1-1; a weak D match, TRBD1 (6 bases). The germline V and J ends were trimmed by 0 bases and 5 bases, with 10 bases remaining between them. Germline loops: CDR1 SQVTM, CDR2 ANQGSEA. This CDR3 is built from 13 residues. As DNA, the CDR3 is TGCAGCGTTGAAGATCCAGGGGCGACTGAAGCTTTCTTT. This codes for CSVEDPGATEAFF. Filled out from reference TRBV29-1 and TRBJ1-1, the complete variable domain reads SAVISQKPSRDICQRGTSLTIQCQVDSQVTMMFWYRQQPGQSLTLIATANQGSEATYESGFVIDKFPISRPNLTFSTLTVSNMSPEDSSIYLCSVEDPGATEAFFGQGTRLTVV.

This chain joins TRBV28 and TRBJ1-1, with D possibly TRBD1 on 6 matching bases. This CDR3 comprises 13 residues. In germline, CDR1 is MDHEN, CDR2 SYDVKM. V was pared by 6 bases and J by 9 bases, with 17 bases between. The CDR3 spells CASRMIYGGQAFF. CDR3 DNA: TGTGCCAGCAGGATGATCTACGGGGGGCAAGCTTTCTTT.

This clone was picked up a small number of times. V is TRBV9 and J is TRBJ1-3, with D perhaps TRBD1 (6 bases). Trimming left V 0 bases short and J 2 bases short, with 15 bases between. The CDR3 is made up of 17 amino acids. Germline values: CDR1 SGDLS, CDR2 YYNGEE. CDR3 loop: CASSVEGVGQTGNTIYF. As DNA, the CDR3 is TGTGCCAGCAGCGTAGAGGGAGTCGGACAGACTGGAAACACCATATATTTT.

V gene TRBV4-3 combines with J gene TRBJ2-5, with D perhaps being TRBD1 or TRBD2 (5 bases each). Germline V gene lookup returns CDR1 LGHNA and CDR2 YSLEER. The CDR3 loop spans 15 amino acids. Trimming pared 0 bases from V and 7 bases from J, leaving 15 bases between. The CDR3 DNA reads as TGCGCCAGCAGCCAAGAAGGCCGGAAGAGGGGGACCCAGTACTTC. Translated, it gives CASSQEGRKRGTQYF.

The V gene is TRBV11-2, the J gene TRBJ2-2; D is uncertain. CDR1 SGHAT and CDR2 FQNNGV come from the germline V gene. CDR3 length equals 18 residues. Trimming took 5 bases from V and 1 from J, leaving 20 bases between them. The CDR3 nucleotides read TGTGCCAGCAGCAGGACCCGACTTAGGGCCATGAACACCGGGGAGCTGTTTTTT. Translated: CASSRTRLRAMNTGELFF.

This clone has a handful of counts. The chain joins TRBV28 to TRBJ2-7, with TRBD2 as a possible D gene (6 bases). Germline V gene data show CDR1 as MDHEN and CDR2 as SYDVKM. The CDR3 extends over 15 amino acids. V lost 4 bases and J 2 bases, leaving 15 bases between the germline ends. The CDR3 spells CASSSPAAGAYEQYF. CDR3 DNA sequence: TGTGCCAGCAGTTCCCCTGCAGCGGGCGCCTACGAGCAGTACTTC.

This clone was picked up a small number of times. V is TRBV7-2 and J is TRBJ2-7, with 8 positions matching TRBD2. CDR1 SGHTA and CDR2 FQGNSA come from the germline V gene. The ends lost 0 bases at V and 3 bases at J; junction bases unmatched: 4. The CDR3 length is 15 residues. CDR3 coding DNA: TGTGCCAGCAGCTTAGCCGAGCGGGGGTACTACGAGCAGTACTTC. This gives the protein CASSLAERGYYEQYF.

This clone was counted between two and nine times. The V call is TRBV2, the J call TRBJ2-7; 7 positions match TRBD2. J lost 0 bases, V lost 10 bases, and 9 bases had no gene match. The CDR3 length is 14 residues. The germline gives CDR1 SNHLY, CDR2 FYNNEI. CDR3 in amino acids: CATQEGGNSYEQYF. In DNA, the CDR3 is TGTGCCACACAGGAGGGAGGGAACTCCTACGAGCAGTACTTC.

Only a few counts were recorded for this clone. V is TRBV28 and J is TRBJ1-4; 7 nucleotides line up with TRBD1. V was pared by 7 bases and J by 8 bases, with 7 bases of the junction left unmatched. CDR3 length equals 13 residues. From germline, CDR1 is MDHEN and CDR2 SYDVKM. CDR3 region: CASTQGVEEKLFF. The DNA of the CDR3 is TGTGCCAGCACCCAGGGGGTGGAGGAAAAACTGTTTTTT.

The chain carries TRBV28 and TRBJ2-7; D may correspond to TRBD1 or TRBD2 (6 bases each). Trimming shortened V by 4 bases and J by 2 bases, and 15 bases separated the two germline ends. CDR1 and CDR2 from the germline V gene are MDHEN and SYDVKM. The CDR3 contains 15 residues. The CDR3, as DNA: TGTGCCAGCAGTTCCCCCCGGAGGGGGACCTACGAGCAGTACTTC. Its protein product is CASSSPRRGTYEQYF.

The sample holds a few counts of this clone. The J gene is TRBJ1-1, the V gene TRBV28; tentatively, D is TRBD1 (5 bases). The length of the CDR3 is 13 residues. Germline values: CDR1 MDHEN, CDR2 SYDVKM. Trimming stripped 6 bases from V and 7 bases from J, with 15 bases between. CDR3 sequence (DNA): TGTGCCAGCAGCTCCGCCAGCACAGGTGAAGCTTTCTTT. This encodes CASSSASTGEAFF. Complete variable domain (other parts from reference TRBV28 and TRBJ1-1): DVKVTQSSRYLVKRTGEKVFLECVQDMDHENMFWYRQDPGLGLRLIYFSYDVKMKEKGDIPEGYSVSREKKERFSLILESASTNQTSMYLCASSSASTGEAFFGQGTRLTVV.

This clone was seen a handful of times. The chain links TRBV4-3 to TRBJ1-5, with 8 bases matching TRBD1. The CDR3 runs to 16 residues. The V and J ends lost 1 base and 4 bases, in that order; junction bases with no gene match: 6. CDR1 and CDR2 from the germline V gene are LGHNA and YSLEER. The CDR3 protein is CASSQGQGFGNQPQHF. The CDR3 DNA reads TGCGCCAGCAGCCAAGGACAGGGGTTTGGGAATCAGCCCCAGCATTTT.

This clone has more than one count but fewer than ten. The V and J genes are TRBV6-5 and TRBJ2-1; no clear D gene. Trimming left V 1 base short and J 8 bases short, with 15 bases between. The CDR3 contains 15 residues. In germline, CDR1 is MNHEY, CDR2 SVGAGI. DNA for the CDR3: TGTGCCAGCAGTTACTGGGCCCGTAGCACCGATGAGCAGTTCTTC. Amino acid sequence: CASSYWARSTDEQFF.

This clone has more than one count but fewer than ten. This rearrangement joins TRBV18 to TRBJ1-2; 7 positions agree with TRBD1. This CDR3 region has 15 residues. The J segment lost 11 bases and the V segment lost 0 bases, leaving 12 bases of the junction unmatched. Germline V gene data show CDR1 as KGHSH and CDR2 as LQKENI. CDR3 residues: CASSPPVNRDSTYTF. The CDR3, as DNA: TGTGCCAGCTCACCACCGGTTAACCGGGACAGCACATACACCTTC.

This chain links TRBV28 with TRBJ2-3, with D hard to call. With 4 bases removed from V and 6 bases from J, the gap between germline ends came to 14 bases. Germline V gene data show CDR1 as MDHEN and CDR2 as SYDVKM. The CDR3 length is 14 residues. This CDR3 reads CASSSPGTRDTQYF. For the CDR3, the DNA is TGTGCCAGCAGTTCCCCCGGCACCAGGGATACGCAGTATTTT.

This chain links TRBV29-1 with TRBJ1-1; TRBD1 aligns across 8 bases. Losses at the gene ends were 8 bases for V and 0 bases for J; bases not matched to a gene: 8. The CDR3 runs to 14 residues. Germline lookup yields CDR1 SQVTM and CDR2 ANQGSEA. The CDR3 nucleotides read TGCAGCTCAGTGGGACAGGTTATGAACACTGAAGCTTTCTTT. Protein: CSSVGQVMNTEAFF.

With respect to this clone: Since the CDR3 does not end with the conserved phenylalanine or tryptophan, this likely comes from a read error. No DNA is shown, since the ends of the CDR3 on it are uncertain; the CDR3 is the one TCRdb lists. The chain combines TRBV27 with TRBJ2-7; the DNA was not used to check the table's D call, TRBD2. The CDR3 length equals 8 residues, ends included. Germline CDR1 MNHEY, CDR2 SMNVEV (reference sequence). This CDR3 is CASSLRGN.

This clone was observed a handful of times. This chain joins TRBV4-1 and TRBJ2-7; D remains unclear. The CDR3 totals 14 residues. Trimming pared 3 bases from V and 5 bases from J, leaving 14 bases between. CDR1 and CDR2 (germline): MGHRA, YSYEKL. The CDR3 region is CASSQPPVSHEQYF. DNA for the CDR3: TGCGCCAGCAGCCAGCCACCGGTTTCCCACGAGCAGTACTTC.

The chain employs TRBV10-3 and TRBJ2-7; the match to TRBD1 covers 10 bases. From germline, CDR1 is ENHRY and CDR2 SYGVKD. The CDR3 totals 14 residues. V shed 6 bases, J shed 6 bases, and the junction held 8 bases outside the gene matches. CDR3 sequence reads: CAISQGQGPLEQYF. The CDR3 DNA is TGTGCCATCAGCCAGGGACAGGGGCCCCTCGAGCAGTACTTC.

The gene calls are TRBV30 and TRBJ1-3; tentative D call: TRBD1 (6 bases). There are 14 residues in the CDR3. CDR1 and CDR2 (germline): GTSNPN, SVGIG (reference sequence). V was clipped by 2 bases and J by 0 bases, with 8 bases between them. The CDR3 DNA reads TGTGCCTGGAGTCAGGGGTTCTCTGGAAACACCATATATTTT. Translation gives CAWSQGFSGNTIYF.

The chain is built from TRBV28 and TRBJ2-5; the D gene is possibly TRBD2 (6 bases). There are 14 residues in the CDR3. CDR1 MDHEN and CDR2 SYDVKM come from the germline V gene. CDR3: CTCGTQFGKETQYF. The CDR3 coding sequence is TGTACCTGCGGGACGCAGTTCGGAAAAGAGACCCAGTACTTC.